One and the same sample provided the 17 T cell receptor beta chains below, sequenced in a study of blood T cell repertoires in COVID-19 (dated by TCRdb to 2020 to 2021). Libraries were made using the immunoSEQ multiplex PCR assay. What TCRdb holds here is the immuneACCESS table cut down to in-frame rearrangements. Part of the clones is not present; checked against another copy, under half of the missing clones reflect an unresolved V gene, and the others are unexplained. This sample is represented by about 410,000 clones; 89% of them were singletons. The ten biggest clones cover less than 2% of the sample. Sequencing input: PBMCs or T cells enriched from blood (not recorded which). The source of these receptors is a woman in her thirties who had recovered from COVID-19.

The chain employs TRBV5-4 and TRBJ1-1; no clear D gene. CDR1 SGHNT and CDR2 YYREEE come from the germline V gene (reference sequence). V lost 4 bases to trimming and J lost 3 bases, with 10 bases between them. The CDR3 has 13 amino acids. CDR3 DNA sequence: TGTGCCAGCAGCCGGGTCACGGACACTGAAGCTTTCTTT. Translating it yields CASSRVTDTEAFF.

For this clone: Other nucleotide sequences from this sample produce the same CDR3. The chain has TRBV2 and TRBJ2-5; D not certain. The V end was cut by 4 bases, the J end by 5 bases, with 5 bases between. Germline V CDR1 and CDR2: SNHLY, FYNNEI. The CDR3 spans 11 residues. The CDR3 loop is CASSVVETQYF. CDR3 sequence (DNA): TGTGCCAGCAGTGTCGTGGAGACCCAGTACTTC.

The CDR3 DNA reads TGTGCCAGCTCACCACGTGTCCCACAGGTCATGAACACTGAAGCTTTCTTT. It translates to CASSPRVPQVMNTEAFF. The V and J genes are TRBV18 and TRBJ1-1; maybe TRBD1 (5 bases). The CDR3 is 17 amino acids. The V and J ends lost 1 base and 0 bases respectively, with 15 bases between them. Germline CDR1 and CDR2: KGHSH and LQKENI.

The count of this clone is one. The CDR3 nucleotides are TGTGCCAGCAGCTTAAAATCGGGACTAGCGGGGGTCTACGAGCAGTACTTC. This sequence encodes CASSLKSGLAGVYEQYF. The gene calls are TRBV7-9 and TRBJ2-7; 14 nucleotides align to TRBD2. Germline V gene lookup returns CDR1 SEHNR and CDR2 FQNEAQ (reference sequence). The CDR3 totals 17 residues. Trimming at V came to 2 bases and at J to 3 bases, leaving 6 bases not matched to a gene.

The chain combines TRBV11-2 with TRBJ1-6; 8 positions agree with TRBD1. Germline loops: CDR1 SGHAT, CDR2 FQNNGV. Losses at the gene ends were 6 bases for V and 7 bases for J; bases not matched to a gene: 2. The CDR3 spans 13 residues. In DNA, the CDR3 is TGTGCCAGCAGTCGGGACAGGAATTCACCCCTCCACTTT. Protein sequence: CASSRDRNSPLHF.

V and J are TRBV21-1 and TRBJ1-1. TRBV21-1 is a known pseudogene. CDR3 length: 14 residues. CDR3 in DNA: TGTGCCAGCAGCAACCCGGGGGGATGGGCTGAAGCTTTCTTT. Encoded protein: CASSNPGGWAEAFF.

In this sample, this clone turned up a few times. CDR3 nucleotide sequence: TGCGCCAGCAGCTCGTCGACACCTGCCTACAATGAGCAGTTCTTC. Residues: CASSSSTPAYNEQFF. The V and J genes are TRBV5-1 and TRBJ2-1; D is unresolved. CDR1 SGHRS and CDR2 YFSETQ come from the germline V gene. Trimming took off 3 bases at V and 2 bases at J, with 12 bases between the two ends. This CDR3 is built from 15 residues.

The CDR3 sequence: CASSFHREVSEAFF. The CDR3 DNA reads as TGTGCCAGCAGTTTTCACAGGGAAGTCAGTGAAGCTTTCTTT. The chain recombines TRBV28 with TRBJ1-1; tentatively, D is TRBD1 (6 bases). This CDR3 has 14 amino acids. V lost 3 bases and J lost 7, with 15 bases in between. CDR1 MDHEN and CDR2 SYDVKM come from the germline V gene. The full variable domain, completed using reference TRBV28 and TRBJ1-1, is DVKVTQSSRYLVKRTGEKVFLECVQDMDHENMFWYRQDPGLGLRLIYFSYDVKMKEKGDIPEGYSVSREKKERFSLILESASTNQTSMYLCASSFHREVSEAFFGQGTRLTVV.

V usage is TRBV6-1 and J usage is TRBJ1-3; possible D gene TRBD1, 6 bases. Deletions cut 1 base from V and 0 bases from J, with 13 bases between. The CDR3 is 17 amino acids. Germline assignment: CDR1 MNHNS and CDR2 SASEGT. CDR3 loop: CASSEERTGRSGNTIYF. The CDR3 bases are TGTGCCAGCAGTGAAGAGAGAACAGGGCGCTCTGGAAACACCATATATTTT.

The V gene is TRBV29-1, the J gene TRBJ1-1, with D tentatively TRBD1 (5 bases). Trimming removed 1 base from V and 4 bases from J, with 10 bases in between. CDR1 is SQVTM and CDR2 is ANQGSEA in the germline V gene. This CDR3 comprises 13 residues. CDR3 DNA sequence: TGCAGCGTTGAAGTCCAGGGATTCACTGAAGCTTTCTTT. It translates to CSVEVQGFTEAFF.

The genes are TRBV18 and TRBJ2-1; D is possibly TRBD1 (6 bases). Trimming cost V 5 bases and J 7 bases, with 15 bases left between them. From germline, CDR1 is KGHSH and CDR2 LQKENI. CDR3 length equals 14 residues. The CDR3 loop reads CASSATGTTNEQFF. CDR3 bases: TGTGCCAGCTCAGCTACAGGGACAACAAATGAGCAGTTCTTC.

The chain is built from TRBV7-9 and TRBJ2-1; 9 bases fit TRBD1. Losses at the gene ends were 5 bases for V and 1 base for J; bases not matched to a gene: 12. Germline loops: CDR1 SEHNR, CDR2 FQNEAQ (reference sequence). There are 18 residues in the CDR3. The CDR3 region is CASSPVIGTGWSYNEQFF. CDR3 in DNA: TGTGCCAGCAGCCCGGTCATTGGGACAGGGTGGTCCTACAATGAGCAGTTCTTC.

DNA of the CDR3: TGTGCCAGCAGCGCCCCAGGGCATGAGCAGTTCTTC. It translates to CASSAPGHEQFF. The J gene is TRBJ2-1, the V gene TRBV5-6; weak D call: TRBD1 (5 bases). The CDR3 extends over 12 amino acids. Trimming removed 4 bases at V and 8 bases at J, with 10 bases between. Looked up from germline, CDR1 is SGHDT and CDR2 is YYEEEE.

The gene calls are TRBV30 and TRBJ2-5; D is possibly TRBD2 (7 bases). The CDR3 is 15 residues long. CDR1 and CDR2 (germline): GTSNPN, SVGIG (reference sequence). V lost 0 bases and J lost 5, with 16 bases in between. Written as DNA, the CDR3 is TGTGCCTGGAGTGTACAGGGCGGGGGCGCGGAGACCCAGTACTTC. Protein product: CAWSVQGGGAETQYF. The entire variable domain, with the rest obtained from reference TRBV30 and TRBJ2-5, is as follows: SQTIHQWPATLVQPVGSPLSLECTVEGTSNPNLYWYRQAAGRGLQLLFYSVGIGQISSEVPQNLSASRPQDRQFILSSKKLLLSDSGFYLCAWSVQGGGAETQYFGPGTRLLVL.

The CDR3, as DNA: TGTGCCAGCAGCTTAGATTCCCCGGAGCAGTACTTC. Protein product: CASSLDSPEQYF. The rearrangement links TRBV11-2 to TRBJ2-7; D remains unclear. The germline V and J ends were trimmed by 0 bases and 7 bases, with 7 bases remaining between them. Per germline, CDR1 SGHAT and CDR2 FQNNGV. This CDR3 is 12 amino acids long.

This chain links TRBV28 with TRBJ1-2; tentatively, D is TRBD1 (6 bases). The CDR3 length is 14 residues. Germline V gene sequence: CDR1 MDHEN, CDR2 SYDVKM. V lost 2 bases and J 2 bases, leaving 9 bases between the germline ends. The CDR3 DNA sequence: TGTGCCAGCAGTTTAGGCGGACAGAACTATGGCTACACCTTC. Residues: CASSLGGQNYGYTF.

This chain connects TRBV7-8 to TRBJ2-5, with 9 positions matching TRBD1. Germline-derived CDR1 and CDR2 are SGHVS and FQNEAQ. V lost 5 bases and J lost 9; bases outside the gene matches: 7. This CDR3 is 13 amino acids long. CDR3 region: CASSRGQGAAQYF. The CDR3, as DNA: TGTGCCAGCAGCCGGGGACAGGGTGCGGCCCAGTACTTC. Variable domain in full (rest from reference TRBV7-8 and TRBJ2-5): GAGVSQSPRYKVAKRGQDVALRCDPISGHVSLFWYQQALGQGPEFLTYFQNEAQLDKSGLPSDRFFAERPEGSVSTLKIQRTQQEDSAVYLCASSRGQGAAQYFGPGTRLLVL.